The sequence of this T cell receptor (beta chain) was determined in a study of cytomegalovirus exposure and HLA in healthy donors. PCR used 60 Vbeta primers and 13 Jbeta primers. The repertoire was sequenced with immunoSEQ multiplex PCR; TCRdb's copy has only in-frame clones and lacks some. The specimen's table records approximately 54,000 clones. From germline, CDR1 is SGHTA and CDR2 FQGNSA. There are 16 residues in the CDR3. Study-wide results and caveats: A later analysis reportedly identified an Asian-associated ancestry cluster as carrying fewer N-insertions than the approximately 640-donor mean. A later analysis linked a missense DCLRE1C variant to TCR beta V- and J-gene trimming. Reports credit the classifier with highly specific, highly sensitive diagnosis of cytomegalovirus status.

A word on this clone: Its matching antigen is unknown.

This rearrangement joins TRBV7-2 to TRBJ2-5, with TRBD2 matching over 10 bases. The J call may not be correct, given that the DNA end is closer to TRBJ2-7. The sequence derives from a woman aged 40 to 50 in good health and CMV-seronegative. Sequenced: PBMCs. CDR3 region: CASSLEWTSGAYEQYF. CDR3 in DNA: TGTGCCAGCAGCTTAGAGTGGACTAGCGGAGCCTACGAGCAGTACTTC.